This is a list of T cell receptor beta chains from one sample in a study of T cells in tumors after PD-1 blockade. The table came from immunoSEQ multiplex PCR; TCRdb's copy has only in-frame clones and leaves some out. Counted here are approximately 47,000 clones, 65% to 80% occurring once; the ten biggest clones make up approximately 7.9%. The specimen comprised PBMCs, sampled before anti-PD-1 therapy. Receptors were obtained from a human donor with advanced basal cell or squamous cell carcinoma (not recorded which). The CDR3 runs from the conserved cysteine through the conserved F or W. The order of the fields is CDR3 DNA, CDR3 protein, V gene, D gene, J gene, clone size. D genes are given only for firm matches. Only part of the rows carry a size: once, few, many, or a class if the clone is expanded.

cdr3_nt: TGTGCCATCAGAGACAGAGCCTATGGCTACACCTTC; cdr3_aa: CAIRDRAYGYTF; v_call: TRBV10-3; d_call: .; j_call: TRBJ1-2; clone_size: .
cdr3_nt: TGTGCCAGTAGTCCCGGGGCTTCTTTCGAGGCTTTCTTT; cdr3_aa: CASSPGASFEAFF; v_call: TRBV19; d_call: .; j_call: TRBJ1-1; clone_size: .
cdr3_nt: TGTGCCACCAGTGACCCCGGACTAGCGGGAGTAGAGACCCAGTACTTC; cdr3_aa: CATSDPGLAGVETQYF; v_call: TRBV24-1; d_call: TRBD2; j_call: TRBJ2-5; clone_size: .
cdr3_nt: TGTGCCAGTAGCTCGGACCCGGGACAAGCAAATCAGCCCCAGCATTTT; cdr3_aa: CASSSDPGQANQPQHF; v_call: TRBV19; d_call: .; j_call: TRBJ1-5; clone_size: .
cdr3_nt: TGTGCCAGCAGTTTAGGAATGCGGGAGGTGCCAGATACGCAGTATTTT; cdr3_aa: CASSLGMREVPDTQYF; v_call: TRBV28; d_call: TRBD2; j_call: TRBJ2-3; clone_size: .
cdr3_nt: TGTGCCAGCAGCCCTCAGGCGGGACAGAAGTCGGAGACCCAGTACTTC; cdr3_aa: CASSPQAGQKSETQYF; v_call: TRBV9; d_call: .; j_call: TRBJ2-5; clone_size: .
cdr3_nt: TGCAGCGTTGAAGTCCCAGGGGGCAAAGTCGGGGAGCTGTTTTTT; cdr3_aa: CSVEVPGGKVGELFF; v_call: TRBV29-1; d_call: TRBD1; j_call: TRBJ2-2; clone_size: .
cdr3_nt: TGTGCCAGCTCGCGCAGGGGAGCCCAAGAGACCCAGTACTTC; cdr3_aa: CASSRRGAQETQYF; v_call: TRBV18; d_call: .; j_call: TRBJ2-5; clone_size: few
cdr3_nt: TGCGCCAGCATGATGGACAATGAGCAGTTCTTC; cdr3_aa: CASMMDNEQFF; v_call: TRBV5-1; d_call: .; j_call: TRBJ2-1; clone_size: .
cdr3_nt: TGTGCCAGCAGTAGGACAGGGAGTGAGCAGTTCTTC; cdr3_aa: CASSRTGSEQFF; v_call: TRBV6-5; d_call: TRBD1; j_call: TRBJ2-1; clone_size: .
cdr3_nt: TGTGCCATCAGTGAGGGAGGGGGCTTTAGTTCACCCCTCCACTTT; cdr3_aa: CAISEGGGFSSPLHF; v_call: TRBV10-3; d_call: TRBD1; j_call: TRBJ1-6; clone_size: .
cdr3_nt: TGCGCCAGCCACCCTGCGGGGTCGGTCACTGAAGCTTTCTTT; cdr3_aa: CASHPAGSVTEAFF; v_call: TRBV10-2; d_call: .; j_call: TRBJ1-1; clone_size: .
cdr3_nt: TGTGCCAGCAGTTACTCCCAGGGGGCGGCGTCGCTCTATGGCTACACCTTC; cdr3_aa: CASSYSQGAASLYGYTF; v_call: TRBV6-7; d_call: TRBD1; j_call: TRBJ1-2; clone_size: .
cdr3_nt: TGTGCCACCAGCAGAGATTTGGGACAGTGGTATGGCTACACCTTC; cdr3_aa: CATSRDLGQWYGYTF; v_call: TRBV15; d_call: TRBD1; j_call: TRBJ1-2; clone_size: .
cdr3_nt: TGTGCCAGCGGCCGGGGACTAGCGAACACCGGGGAGCTGTTTTTT; cdr3_aa: CASGRGLANTGELFF; v_call: TRBV6-5; d_call: TRBD2; j_call: TRBJ2-2; clone_size: .
cdr3_nt: TGTGCCAGCAGCTCGATACACACAGACTCCTACGAGCAGTACTTC; cdr3_aa: CASSSIHTDSYEQYF; v_call: TRBV14; d_call: .; j_call: TRBJ2-7; clone_size: .
cdr3_nt: TGTGCCAGCAGCTTAGATCAGGGGGGAATAGCTTTCTTT; cdr3_aa: CASSLDQGGIAFF; v_call: TRBV7-6; d_call: TRBD1; j_call: TRBJ1-1; clone_size: .
cdr3_nt: TGTGCCAGTAGTCTTACAGGGGGCGTGGAGACCCAGTACTTC; cdr3_aa: CASSLTGGVETQYF; v_call: TRBV19; d_call: TRBD1; j_call: TRBJ2-5; clone_size: .
cdr3_nt: TGCGCCAGCAGCTTGGAGGGGCGGGTAAGCACAGATACGCAGTATTTT; cdr3_aa: CASSLEGRVSTDTQYF; v_call: TRBV5-1; d_call: .; j_call: TRBJ2-3; clone_size: .
cdr3_nt: TGTGCCAGCAGTGGGGCTTGGGCCTTCGAGCAGTACTTC; cdr3_aa: CASSGAWAFEQYF; v_call: TRBV28; d_call: .; j_call: TRBJ2-7; clone_size: .
cdr3_nt: TGTGCCACCAGTGATCCGACAGGTCCCCAGGTAGGAGCTTTCTTT; cdr3_aa: CATSDPTGPQVGAFF; v_call: TRBV24-1; d_call: .; j_call: TRBJ1-1; clone_size: .
cdr3_nt: TGTGCCAGCTCATCCGTAGGACCCACTGAAGCTTTCTTT; cdr3_aa: CASSSVGPTEAFF; v_call: TRBV18; d_call: .; j_call: TRBJ1-1; clone_size: .
cdr3_nt: TGTGCCATCAGCACGGGACAGCTCAATGAGCAGTTCTTC; cdr3_aa: CAISTGQLNEQFF; v_call: TRBV10-3; d_call: TRBD1; j_call: TRBJ2-1; clone_size: .
cdr3_nt: TGTGCCAGCAGCTCCCGCTCGAGCGGGAGCCGTTGGACCCAGTACTTC; cdr3_aa: CASSSRSSGSRWTQYF; v_call: TRBV7-2; d_call: TRBD2; j_call: TRBJ2-5; clone_size: .
cdr3_nt: TGTGCCAGCAGCGAAACGGACAGGATCACCATATATTTT; cdr3_aa: CASSETDRITIYF; v_call: TRBV7-9; d_call: TRBD1; j_call: TRBJ1-3; clone_size: .
cdr3_nt: TGCGCCAGCAGCCCGCGCTCTCCCAATGAGCAGTTCTTC; cdr3_aa: CASSPRSPNEQFF; v_call: TRBV4-1; d_call: .; j_call: TRBJ2-1; clone_size: few
cdr3_nt: TGTGCCAGCAGCCCCGATTATACTAGCCAGACAGATACGCAGTATTTT; cdr3_aa: CASSPDYTSQTDTQYF; v_call: TRBV5-4; d_call: .; j_call: TRBJ2-3; clone_size: .